This record covers a single T cell receptor beta chain. What this receptor recognizes is not known. There are no base qualities to consult, and no much larger clone falls within one base. The sample is drawn from a study of T cells after yellow fever vaccination (dated by TCRdb to the late 2010s). For context, the study as a whole: The SMART-Seq v4 Ultra Low Input RNA kit was used to prepare libraries from fractions with low cell numbers. Bulk TCR alpha and beta repertoires were sequenced longitudinally to track T-cell clones before and after primary and booster YFV17D yellow fever vaccination. Blood was drawn at multiple timepoints before and after primary and secondary immunization, with bulk PBMC replicates and cell subsets isolated. Two healthy male donors made up the cohort, one aged 18 to 30 years and the other aged 30 to 40 years. Beyond this particular receptor, the publication reports: A small share of clonotypes occurred in both CD4 and CD8 compartments, likely arising from convergent recombination. The study included only two donors, which limits how far the findings can be generalized. The secondary T-cell response was weaker than the primary response but faster, peaking on day 5 instead of day 15. After the booster, most of the clones that had expanded following primary vaccination were detected again (almost 98% of CD4 and around nine tenths of CD8), which suggests that memory was broadly maintained. Computational filtering was needed because FACS-sorted repertoires could contain abundant contaminating clonotypes from the bulk population.

TCR cDNA was synthesized by 5'RACE template switching, which introduced a universal primer site and unique molecular identifiers. cDNA synthesis was primed from both the TCR alpha and TCR beta constant segments. Library amplification involved two PCR steps, and the second step added sample barcodes and sequencing adapters. Libraries were sequenced on Illumina HiSeq 2500 (2x100 bp) or NovaSeq (2x150 bp). From the authors' description of their analysis: Demultiplexing of reads and collapsing into UMI consensus sequences were performed with MIGEC, and V(D)J alignment was carried out with MiXCR. Vaccine-responding clonotypes were defined with edgeR using replicate PBMC samples, requiring FDR below 0.01 and a log2 fold change above 5 up to day 15. Each bulk clonotype was labeled CD4 or CD8 based on which sequenced repertoire, CD4 or CD8, contained the clonotype at higher abundance. The public sequencing data were trimmed at Q25 with fastp and processed into clonotypes with MiXCR by TCRdb, which kept only in-frame beta chains. Duplicate CDR3 protein sequences are folded into a single record with the most common DNA and genes. TCRdb, rather than the study authors, made the V and J calls. The sample table lists hundreds of thousands of distinct CDR3 sequences, approximately 13% of them with a count of one. More than 12% of the sample is in the top ten clones.

CDR1 and CDR2, looked up from the germline V gene, are SQVTM and ANQGSEA. Here V drops 2 bases and J drops 3 bases, and the junction holds 5 bases not matched to any gene. Spanning cysteine to phenylalanine, the CDR3 consists of 14 amino acids. Left in the record is the CDR3 DNA by itself, 42 bases read in frame from the first base. The treatment or condition label on this specimen signifies: live attenuated yellow fever vaccine strain. At each blood-draw timepoint, two biological replicates of bulk PBMCs were collected. PBMCs were isolated from peripheral blood using a standard Ficoll-Paque protocol. TriZol was used to extract RNA from bulk PBMCs, CD4 and CD8 fractions, and dextramer-positive and dextramer-negative fractions.

The sequences come from PBMCs, collected on the day of the yellow fever booster vaccination. The source is a young man who received the YFV17D yellow fever vaccine. The rearranged chain carries TRBV29-1 and TRBJ2-7; 9 of the junction bases match TRBD1. The DNA sequence is given as TGCAGCGTTGAATTACCGGGACAGGGCTACGAGCAGTACTTC. This yields the protein CSVELPGQGYEQYF.